What follows are 9 T cell receptor beta chains derived from one specimen sequenced in a study of shared clonotypes between healthy human individuals. Using immunoSEQ multiplex PCR, the repertoire was profiled, and TCRdb retains in-frame clones only, with some absent. Here the sample spans a few million clones, 93% being singletons. The naive CD8 subset, CD45RO-negative cells positively selected for CCR7, excluded terminally differentiated effector memory CD45RA+ cells. Sequencing was carried out using naive CD8+ T cells from PBMCs. These receptor sequences come from a man aged 18 to 29 in good health. Some clones in this sample may be carry-over from other donors' samples.

The chain joins TRBV5-1 to TRBJ2-7, with D possibly being TRBD1 or TRBD2 (5 bases each). The germline gives CDR1 SGHRS, CDR2 YFSETQ. The CDR3 length is 13 residues. Between the trimmed V and J ends, which lost 4 bases and 3 bases, there was a span of 11 bases. The CDR3 reads CASSRGPSYEQYF. CDR3 nucleotide sequence: TGCGCCAGCAGCAGGGGACCAAGCTACGAGCAGTACTTC.

About this clone: Within the sample, other DNA sequences also encode this same CDR3. The chain combines TRBV9 with TRBJ2-1; TRBD2 matches 7 bases. This CDR3 is 12 amino acids long. From germline, CDR1 is SGDLS and CDR2 YYNGEE. J was trimmed by 9 bases and V by 2 bases; bases with no gene match: 2. The CDR3 sequence: CASSVGEGEQFF. The CDR3 DNA reads as TGTGCCAGCAGCGTTGGGGAGGGTGAGCAGTTCTTC.

The chain is built from TRBV27 and TRBJ2-5; 14 nucleotides agree with TRBD2. CDR3 length: 16 amino acids. Germline V gene lookup returns CDR1 MNHEY and CDR2 SMNVEV (reference sequence). The trim removed 3 bases at V and 4 bases at J, leaving 4 bases unmatched. Written as DNA, the CDR3 is TGTGCCAGCAGTTTTGGGACTAGCGGGAGTACAGAGACCCAGTACTTC. This gives the protein CASSFGTSGSTETQYF.

The V and J genes are TRBV7-9 and TRBJ1-2; no clear D gene. CDR1 SEHNR and CDR2 FQNEAQ come from the germline V gene (reference sequence). Trimming left V 5 bases short and J 4 bases short, with 11 bases between. This CDR3 is 13 amino acids long. The CDR3 here is CASSITSPYGYTF. Here the CDR3 DNA reads TGTGCCAGCAGCATAACCTCGCCCTATGGCTACACCTTC. Together with reference TRBV7-9 and TRBJ1-2, the CDR3 gives the full variable domain: DTGVSQNPRHKITKRGQNVTFRCDPISEHNRLYWYRQTLGQGPEFLTYFQNEAQLEKSRLLSDRFSAERPKGSFSTLEIQRTEQGDSAMYLCASSITSPYGYTFGSGTRLTVV.

This clone was seen only once. This chain connects TRBV28 to TRBJ2-4, with 9 bases identical to TRBD1. The trim removed 2 bases at V and 1 base at J, leaving 12 bases unmatched. The germline gives CDR1 MDHEN, CDR2 SYDVKM. CDR3 length: 19 residues. The CDR3 DNA reads as TGTGCCAGCAGTTTAAAGGCGACAGGGGGTTATATCGCCAAAAACATTCAGTACTTC. The encoded protein is CASSLKATGGYIAKNIQYF.

DNA of the CDR3: TGCGCCAGCAGCCAGACCCGGGACAGGATCAACTATGGCTACACCTTC. It yields the protein CASSQTRDRINYGYTF. The chain employs TRBV4-3 and TRBJ1-2, with 8 bases aligning to TRBD1. Germline trimming cut 3 bases from V and 2 bases from J; bases unmatched to any gene: 8. The CDR3 is made up of 16 amino acids. CDR1 is LGHNA, CDR2 YSLEER, per germline.

This chain links TRBV9 with TRBJ1-2, with D hard to call. This CDR3 comprises 15 residues. Between the trimmed V and J ends, which lost 0 bases and 0 bases, there was a span of 9 bases. CDR1 is SGDLS, CDR2 YYNGEE, per germline. This chain's CDR3 is CASSVVAAPNYGYTF. The CDR3 nucleotides are TGTGCCAGCAGCGTAGTTGCAGCACCTAACTATGGCTACACCTTC.

The chain has TRBV28 and TRBJ2-1; 12 bases fit TRBD2. Trimming removed 4 bases from V and 10 bases from J; junction bases left unmatched: 11. The CDR3 extends over 16 amino acids. Germline V gene lookup returns CDR1 MDHEN and CDR2 SYDVKM. This chain's CDR3 is CASSSTSGGPWEEQFF. In nucleotides, the CDR3 is TGTGCCAGCAGTTCGACTAGCGGGGGCCCGTGGGAGGAGCAGTTCTTC.

This chain joins TRBV27 and TRBJ2-7; 7 bases line up with TRBD2. From germline, CDR1 is MNHEY and CDR2 SMNVEV (reference sequence). V lost 3 bases to trimming and J lost 5 bases; unmatched junction nucleotides: 10. This CDR3 spans 15 amino acids. The CDR3 DNA is TGTGCCAGCAGTTTTGGCGGGAGTGTACCGAACGAGCAGTACTTC. The encoded protein is CASSFGGSVPNEQYF.